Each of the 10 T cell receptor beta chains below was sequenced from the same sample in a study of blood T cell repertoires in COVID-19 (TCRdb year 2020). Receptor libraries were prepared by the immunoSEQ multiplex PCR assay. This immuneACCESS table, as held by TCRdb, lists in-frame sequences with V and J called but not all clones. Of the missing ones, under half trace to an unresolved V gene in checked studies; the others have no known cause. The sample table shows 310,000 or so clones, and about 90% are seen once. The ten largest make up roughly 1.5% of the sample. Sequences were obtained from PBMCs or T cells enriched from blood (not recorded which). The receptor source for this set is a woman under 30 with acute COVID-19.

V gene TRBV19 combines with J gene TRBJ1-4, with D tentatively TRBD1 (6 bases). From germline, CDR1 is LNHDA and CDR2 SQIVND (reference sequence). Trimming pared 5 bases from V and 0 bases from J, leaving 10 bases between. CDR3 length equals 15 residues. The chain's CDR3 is CASSRRQATNEKLFF. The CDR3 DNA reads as TGTGCCAGTAGTCGCCGACAGGCAACTAATGAAAAACTGTTTTTT.

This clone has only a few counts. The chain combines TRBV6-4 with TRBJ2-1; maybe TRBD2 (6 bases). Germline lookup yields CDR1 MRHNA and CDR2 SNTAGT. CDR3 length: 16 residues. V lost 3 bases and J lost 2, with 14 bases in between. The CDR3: CASSEEGTGAYNEQFF. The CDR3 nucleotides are TGTGCCAGCAGTGAAGAGGGAACGGGAGCCTACAATGAGCAGTTCTTC.

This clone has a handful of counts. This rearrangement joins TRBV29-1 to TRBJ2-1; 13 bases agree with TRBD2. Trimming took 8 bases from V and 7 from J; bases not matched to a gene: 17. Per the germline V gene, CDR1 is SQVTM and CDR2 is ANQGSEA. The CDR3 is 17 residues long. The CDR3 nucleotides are TGCAGCACCTCGGGACTAGCGGGGACCGGGCCTCGAAATGAGCAGTTCTTC. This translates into CSTSGLAGTGPRNEQFF.

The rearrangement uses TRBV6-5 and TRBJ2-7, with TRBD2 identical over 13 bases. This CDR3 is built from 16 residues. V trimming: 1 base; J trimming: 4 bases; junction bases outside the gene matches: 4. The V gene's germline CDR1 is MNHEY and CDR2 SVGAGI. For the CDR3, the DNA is TGTGCCAGCAGTTACTTAGGACTAGCGGGAGATTACGAGCAGTACTTC. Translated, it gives CASSYLGLAGDYEQYF.

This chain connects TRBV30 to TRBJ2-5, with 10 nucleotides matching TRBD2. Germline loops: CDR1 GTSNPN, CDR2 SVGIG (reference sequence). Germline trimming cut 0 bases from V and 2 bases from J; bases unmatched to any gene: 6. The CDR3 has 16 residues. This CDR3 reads CAWSVYSGRSQETQYF. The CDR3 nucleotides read TGTGCCTGGAGTGTATATAGCGGGAGGTCGCAAGAGACCCAGTACTTC.

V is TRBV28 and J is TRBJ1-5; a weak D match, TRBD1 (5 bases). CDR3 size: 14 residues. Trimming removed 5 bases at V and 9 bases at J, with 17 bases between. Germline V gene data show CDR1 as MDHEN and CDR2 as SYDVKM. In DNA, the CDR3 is TGTGCCAGCAGTCTAGGGGTCAGGGCCTTGCCCCAGCATTTT. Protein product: CASSLGVRALPQHF.

In DNA, the CDR3 is TGTGCCAGCAACCAGCGTCCGGGACAGGCGAACACCGGGGAGCTGTTTTTT. Its protein product is CASNQRPGQANTGELFF. The J gene is TRBJ2-2, the V gene TRBV7-9; 8 bases match TRBD1. The CDR3 sequence is 17 residues long. V lost 7 bases and J lost 0; bases outside the gene matches: 10. Germline CDR1 is SEHNR and CDR2 is FQNEAQ (reference sequence).

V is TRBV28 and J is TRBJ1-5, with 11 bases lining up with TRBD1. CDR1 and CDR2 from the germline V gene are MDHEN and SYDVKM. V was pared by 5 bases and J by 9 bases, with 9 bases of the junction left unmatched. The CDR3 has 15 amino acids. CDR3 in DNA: TGTGCCAGCAGTACTCCCGGGACAGGGGGGCGGCCCCAGCATTTT. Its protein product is CASSTPGTGGRPQHF. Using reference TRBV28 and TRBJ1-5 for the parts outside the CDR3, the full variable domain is DVKVTQSSRYLVKRTGEKVFLECVQDMDHENMFWYRQDPGLGLRLIYFSYDVKMKEKGDIPEGYSVSREKKERFSLILESASTNQTSMYLCASSTPGTGGRPQHFGDGTRLSIL.

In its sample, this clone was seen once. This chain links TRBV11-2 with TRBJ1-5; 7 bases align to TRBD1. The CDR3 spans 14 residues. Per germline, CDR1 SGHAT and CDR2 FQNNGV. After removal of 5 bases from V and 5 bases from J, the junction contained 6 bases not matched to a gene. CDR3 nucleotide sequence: TGTGCCAGCAGCCGAACAGGGGATCATCAGCCCCAGCATTTT. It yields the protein CASSRTGDHQPQHF.

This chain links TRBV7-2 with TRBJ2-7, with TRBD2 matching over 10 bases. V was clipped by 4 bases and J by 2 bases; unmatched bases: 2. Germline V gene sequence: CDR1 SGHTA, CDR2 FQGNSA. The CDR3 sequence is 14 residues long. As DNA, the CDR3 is TGTGCCAGCAGCTCGGGACTAGCGCCCTACGAGCAGTACTTC. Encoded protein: CASSSGLAPYEQYF.